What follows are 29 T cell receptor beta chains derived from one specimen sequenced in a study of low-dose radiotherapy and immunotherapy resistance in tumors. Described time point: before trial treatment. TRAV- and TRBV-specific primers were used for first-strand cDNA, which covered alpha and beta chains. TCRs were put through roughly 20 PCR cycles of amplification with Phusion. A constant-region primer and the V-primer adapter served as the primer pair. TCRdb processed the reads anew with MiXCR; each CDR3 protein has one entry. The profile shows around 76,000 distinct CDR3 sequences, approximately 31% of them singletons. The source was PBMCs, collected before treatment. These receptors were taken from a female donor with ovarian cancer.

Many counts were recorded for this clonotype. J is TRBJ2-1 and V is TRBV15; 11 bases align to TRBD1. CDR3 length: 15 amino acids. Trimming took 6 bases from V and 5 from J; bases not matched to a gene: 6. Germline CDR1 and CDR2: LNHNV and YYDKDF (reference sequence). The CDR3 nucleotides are TGTGCCACCAGTTGGGGACAGGGGGTACACAATGAGCAGTTCTTC. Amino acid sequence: CATSWGQGVHNEQFF.

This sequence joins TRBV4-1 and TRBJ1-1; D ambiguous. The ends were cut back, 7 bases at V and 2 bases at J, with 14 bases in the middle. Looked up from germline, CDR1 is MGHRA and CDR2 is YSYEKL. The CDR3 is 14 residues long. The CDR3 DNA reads TGCGCCAGCACCTGGGGTGCAGTCAACACTGAAGCTTTCTTT. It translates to CASTWGAVNTEAFF.

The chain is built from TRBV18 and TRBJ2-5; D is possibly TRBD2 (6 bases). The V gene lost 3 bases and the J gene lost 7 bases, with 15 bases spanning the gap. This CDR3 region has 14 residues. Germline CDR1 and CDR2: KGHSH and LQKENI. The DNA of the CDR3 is TGTGCCAGCTCACCTTATGATACGGAGGGGACCCAGTACTTC. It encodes CASSPYDTEGTQYF.

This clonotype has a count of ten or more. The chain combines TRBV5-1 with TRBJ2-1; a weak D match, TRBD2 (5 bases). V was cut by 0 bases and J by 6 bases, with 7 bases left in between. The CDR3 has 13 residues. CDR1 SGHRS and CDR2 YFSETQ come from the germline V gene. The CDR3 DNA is TGCGCCAGCAGCTTGGTGGGGAGCAATGAGCAGTTCTTC. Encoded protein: CASSLVGSNEQFF.

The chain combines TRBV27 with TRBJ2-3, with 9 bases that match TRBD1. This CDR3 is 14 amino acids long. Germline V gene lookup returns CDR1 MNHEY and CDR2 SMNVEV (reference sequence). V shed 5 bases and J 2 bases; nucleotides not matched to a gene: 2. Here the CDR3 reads CASSHRGPTDTQYF. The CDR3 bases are TGTGCCAGCAGTCACAGGGGGCCCACAGATACGCAGTATTTT.

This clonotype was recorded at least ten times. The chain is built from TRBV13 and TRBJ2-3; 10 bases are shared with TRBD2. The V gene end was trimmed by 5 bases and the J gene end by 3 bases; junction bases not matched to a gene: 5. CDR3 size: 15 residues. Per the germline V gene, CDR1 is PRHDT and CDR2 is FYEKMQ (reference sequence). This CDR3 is CASSRSGRVTDTQYF. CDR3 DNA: TGTGCCAGCAGCCGAAGCGGGAGGGTGACAGATACGCAGTATTTT.

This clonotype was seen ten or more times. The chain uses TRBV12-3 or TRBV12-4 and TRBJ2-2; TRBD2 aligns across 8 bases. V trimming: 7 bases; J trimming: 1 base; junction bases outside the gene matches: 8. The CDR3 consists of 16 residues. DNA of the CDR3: TGTGCCAGCAAGGGACGGGAGGGCCTGAACACCGGGGAGCTGTTTTTT. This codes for CASKGREGLNTGELFF.

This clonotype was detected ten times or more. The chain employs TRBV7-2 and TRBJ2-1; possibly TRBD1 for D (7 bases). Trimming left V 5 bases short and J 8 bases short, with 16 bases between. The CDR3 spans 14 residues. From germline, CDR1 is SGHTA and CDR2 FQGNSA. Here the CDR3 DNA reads TGTGCCAGCAGCCCGCAGGGGGGACGGGATGAGCAGTTCTTC. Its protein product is CASSPQGGRDEQFF.

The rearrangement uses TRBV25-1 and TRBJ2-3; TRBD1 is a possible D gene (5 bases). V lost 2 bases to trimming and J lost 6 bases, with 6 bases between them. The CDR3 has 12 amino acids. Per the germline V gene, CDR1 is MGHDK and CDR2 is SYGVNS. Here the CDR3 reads CASSERGDTQYF. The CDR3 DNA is TGTGCCAGCAGTGAAAGGGGTGATACGCAGTATTTT.

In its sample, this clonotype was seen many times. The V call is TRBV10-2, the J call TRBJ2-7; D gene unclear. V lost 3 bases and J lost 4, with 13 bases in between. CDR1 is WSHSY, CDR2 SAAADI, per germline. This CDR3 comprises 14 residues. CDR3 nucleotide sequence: TGCGCCAGCAGTGATGGGGTTCCCTTATACGAGCAGTACTTC. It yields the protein CASSDGVPLYEQYF.

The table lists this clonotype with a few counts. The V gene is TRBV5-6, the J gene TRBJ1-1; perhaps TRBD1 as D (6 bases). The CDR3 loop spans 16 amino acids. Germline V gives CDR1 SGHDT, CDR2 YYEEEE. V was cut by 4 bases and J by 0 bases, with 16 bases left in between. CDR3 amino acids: CASSPRVGAVNTEAFF. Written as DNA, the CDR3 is TGTGCCAGCAGCCCCCGGGTGGGGGCCGTGAACACTGAAGCTTTCTTT.

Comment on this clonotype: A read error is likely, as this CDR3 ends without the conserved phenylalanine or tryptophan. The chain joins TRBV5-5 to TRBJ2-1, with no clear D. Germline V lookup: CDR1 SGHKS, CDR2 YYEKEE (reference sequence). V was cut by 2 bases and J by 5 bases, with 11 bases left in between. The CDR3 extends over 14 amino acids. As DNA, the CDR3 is TGTGCCAGCAGCTTAGGGCTACCAAACAATGAGCAGTTCTTA. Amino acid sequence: CASSLGLPNNEQFL.

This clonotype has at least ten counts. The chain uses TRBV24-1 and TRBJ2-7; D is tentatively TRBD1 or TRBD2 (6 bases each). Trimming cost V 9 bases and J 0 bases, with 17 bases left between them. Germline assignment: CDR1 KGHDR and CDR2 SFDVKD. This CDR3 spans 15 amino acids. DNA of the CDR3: TGTGCCACCTCCGCGTCGGGGGCCGGCTCCTACGAGCAGTACTTC. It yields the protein CATSASGAGSYEQYF.

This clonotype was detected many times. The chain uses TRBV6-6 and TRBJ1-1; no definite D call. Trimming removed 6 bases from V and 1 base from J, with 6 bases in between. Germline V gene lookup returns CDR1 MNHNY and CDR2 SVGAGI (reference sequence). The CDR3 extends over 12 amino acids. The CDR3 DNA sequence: TGTGCCAGCAGGATAAGGAACACTGAAGCTTTCTTT. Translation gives CASRIRNTEAFF.

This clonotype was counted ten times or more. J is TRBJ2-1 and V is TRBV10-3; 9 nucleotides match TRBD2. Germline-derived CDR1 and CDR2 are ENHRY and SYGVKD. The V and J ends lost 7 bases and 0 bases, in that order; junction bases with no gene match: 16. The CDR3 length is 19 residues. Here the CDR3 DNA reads TGTGCCATCATAACGGGGAGAGGGCTAGCGGGAAGCTCCTACAATGAGCAGTTCTTC. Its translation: CAIITGRGLAGSSYNEQFF.

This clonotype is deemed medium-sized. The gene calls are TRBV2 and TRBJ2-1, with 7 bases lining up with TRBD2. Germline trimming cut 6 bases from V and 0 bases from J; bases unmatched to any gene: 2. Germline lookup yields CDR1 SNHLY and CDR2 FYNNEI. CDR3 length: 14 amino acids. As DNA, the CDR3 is TGTGCCAGCAGGGCTAGCGGCTCCTACAATGAGCAGTTCTTC. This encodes CASRASGSYNEQFF. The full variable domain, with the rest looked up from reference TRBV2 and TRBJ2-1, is EPEVTQTPSHQVTQMGQEVILRCVPISNHLYFYWYRQILGQKVEFLVSFYNNEISEKSEIFDDQFSVERPDGSNFTLKIRSTKLEDSAMYFCASRASGSYNEQFFGPGTRLTVL.

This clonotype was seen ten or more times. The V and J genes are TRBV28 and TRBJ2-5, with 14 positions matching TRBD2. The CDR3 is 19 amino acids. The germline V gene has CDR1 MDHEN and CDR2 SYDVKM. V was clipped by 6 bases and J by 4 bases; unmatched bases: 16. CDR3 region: CASSPSLWTSGGPAETQYF. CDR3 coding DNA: TGTGCCAGCAGCCCATCCTTGTGGACTAGCGGGGGGCCAGCAGAGACCCAGTACTTC.

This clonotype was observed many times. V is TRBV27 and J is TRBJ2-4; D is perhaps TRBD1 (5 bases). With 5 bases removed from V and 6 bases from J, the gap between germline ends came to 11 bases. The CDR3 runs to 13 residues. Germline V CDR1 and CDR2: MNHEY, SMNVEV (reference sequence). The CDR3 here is CASSRTGGNIQYF. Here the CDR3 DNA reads TGTGCCAGCAGTCGTACAGGTGGAAACATTCAGTACTTC.

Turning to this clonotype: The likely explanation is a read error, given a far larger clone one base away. In DNA form, the CDR3 reads TGTGCCAGCAGCGCTCGGTTTCGGGCGGGCAATGAGCAGTTCTTC. As protein: CASSARFRAGNEQFF. This chain uses TRBV5-8 with TRBJ2-1, with a tentative D call TRBD2 (5 bases). Trimming took 4 bases from V and 6 from J, leaving 17 bases between them. Looked up from germline, CDR1 is SGHTS and CDR2 is YDEGEE. The CDR3 totals 15 residues. The full variable domain, with the rest looked up from reference TRBV5-8 and TRBJ2-1, is EAGVTQSPTHLIKTRGQQATLRCSPISGHTSVYWYQQALGLGLQFLLWYDEGEERNRGNFPPRFSGRQFPNYSSELNVNALELEDSALYLCASSARFRAGNEQFFGPGTRLTVL.

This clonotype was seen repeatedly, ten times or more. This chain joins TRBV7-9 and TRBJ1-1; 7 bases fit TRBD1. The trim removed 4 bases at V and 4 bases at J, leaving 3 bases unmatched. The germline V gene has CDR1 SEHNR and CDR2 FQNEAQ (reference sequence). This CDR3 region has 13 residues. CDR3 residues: CASSSTGFTEAFF. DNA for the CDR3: TGTGCCAGCAGCTCGACAGGGTTCACTGAAGCTTTCTTT.

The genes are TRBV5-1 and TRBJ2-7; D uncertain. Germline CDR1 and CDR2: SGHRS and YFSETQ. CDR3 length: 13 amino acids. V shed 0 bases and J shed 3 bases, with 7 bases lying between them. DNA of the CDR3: TGCGCCAGCAGCTTGGAGATCCTCTACGAGCAGTACTTC. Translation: CASSLEILYEQYF.

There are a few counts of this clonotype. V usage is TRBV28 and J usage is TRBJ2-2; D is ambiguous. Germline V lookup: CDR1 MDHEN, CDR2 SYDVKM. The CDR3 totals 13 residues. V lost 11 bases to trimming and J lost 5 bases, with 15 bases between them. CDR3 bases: TGTGCCTCCCACGTTGACCGTACCGGGGAGCTGTTTTTT. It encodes CASHVDRTGELFF.

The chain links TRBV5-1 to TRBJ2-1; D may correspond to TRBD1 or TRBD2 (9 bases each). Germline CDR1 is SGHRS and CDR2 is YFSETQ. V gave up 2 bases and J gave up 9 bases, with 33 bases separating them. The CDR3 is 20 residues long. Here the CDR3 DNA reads TGCGCCAGCAGCTTAGGAACAGGGGGCTCTCTGAGCGGGGGGATGACTGAGCAGTTCTTC. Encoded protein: CASSLGTGGSLSGGMTEQFF. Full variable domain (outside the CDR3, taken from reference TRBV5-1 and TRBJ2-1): KAGVTQTPRYLIKTRGQQVTLSCSPISGHRSVSWYQQTPGQGLQFLFEYFSETQRNKGNFPGRFSGRQFSNSRSEMNVSTLELGDSALYLCASSLGTGGSLSGGMTEQFFGPGTRLTVL.

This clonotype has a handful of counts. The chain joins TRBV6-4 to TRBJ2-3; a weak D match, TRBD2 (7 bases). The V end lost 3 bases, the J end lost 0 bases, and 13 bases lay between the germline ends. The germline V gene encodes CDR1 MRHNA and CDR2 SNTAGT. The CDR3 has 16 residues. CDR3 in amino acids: CASSDSAGASTDTQYF. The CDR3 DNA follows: TGTGCCAGCAGTGATTCCGCGGGGGCTAGCACAGATACGCAGTATTTT.

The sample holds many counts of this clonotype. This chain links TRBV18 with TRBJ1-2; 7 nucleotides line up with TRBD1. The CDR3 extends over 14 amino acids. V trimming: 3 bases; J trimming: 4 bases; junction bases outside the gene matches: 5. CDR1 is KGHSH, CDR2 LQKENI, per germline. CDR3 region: CASSPTGETYGYTF. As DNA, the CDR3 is TGTGCCAGCTCACCTACAGGGGAGACCTATGGCTACACCTTC.

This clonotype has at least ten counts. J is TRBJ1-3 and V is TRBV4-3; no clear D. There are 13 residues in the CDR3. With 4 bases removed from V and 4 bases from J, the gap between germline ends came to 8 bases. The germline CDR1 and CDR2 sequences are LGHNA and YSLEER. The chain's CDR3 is CASSRGYGNTIYF. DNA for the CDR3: TGCGCCAGCAGCCGGGGTTACGGAAACACCATATATTTT.

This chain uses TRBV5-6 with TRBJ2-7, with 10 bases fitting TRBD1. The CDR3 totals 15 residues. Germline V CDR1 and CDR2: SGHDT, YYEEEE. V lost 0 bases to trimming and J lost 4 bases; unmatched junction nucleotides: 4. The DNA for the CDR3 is TGTGCCAGCAGCTTGGGGACAGGGGGATTATACGAGCAGTACTTC. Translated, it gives CASSLGTGGLYEQYF.

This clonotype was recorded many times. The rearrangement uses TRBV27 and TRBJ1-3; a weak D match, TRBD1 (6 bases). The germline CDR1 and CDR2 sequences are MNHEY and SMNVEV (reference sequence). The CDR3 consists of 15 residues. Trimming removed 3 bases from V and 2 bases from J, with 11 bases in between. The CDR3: CASSFLGGPGNTIYF. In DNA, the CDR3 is TGTGCCAGCAGTTTTTTAGGGGGTCCTGGAAACACCATATATTTT.

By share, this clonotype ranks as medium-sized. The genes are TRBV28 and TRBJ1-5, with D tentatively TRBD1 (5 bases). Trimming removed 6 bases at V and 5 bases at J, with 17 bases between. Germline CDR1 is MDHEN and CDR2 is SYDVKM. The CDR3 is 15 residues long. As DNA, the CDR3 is TGTGCCAGCAGGTACAGCGGACGGACATATCAGCCCCAGCATTTT. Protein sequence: CASRYSGRTYQPQHF.